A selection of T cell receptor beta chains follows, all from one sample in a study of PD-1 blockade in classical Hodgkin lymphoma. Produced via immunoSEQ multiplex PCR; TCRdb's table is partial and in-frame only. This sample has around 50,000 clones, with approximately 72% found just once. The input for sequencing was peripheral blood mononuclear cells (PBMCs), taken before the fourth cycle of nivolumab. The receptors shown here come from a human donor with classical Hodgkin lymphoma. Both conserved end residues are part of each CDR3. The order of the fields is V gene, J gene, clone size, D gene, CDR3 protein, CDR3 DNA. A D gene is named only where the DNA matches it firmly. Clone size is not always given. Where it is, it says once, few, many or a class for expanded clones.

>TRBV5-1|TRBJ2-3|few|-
CASSLGFASTDTQYF
TGCGCCAGCAGCTTGGGCTTCGCCAGCACAGATACGCAGTATTTT
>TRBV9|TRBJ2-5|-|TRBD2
CASSGVAGETQYF
TGTGCCAGCAGCGGAGTAGCGGGAGAGACCCAGTACTTC
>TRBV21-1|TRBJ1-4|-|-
CASGGGRKLFF
TGTGCCAGCGGAGGGGGCAGGAAACTGTTTTTT
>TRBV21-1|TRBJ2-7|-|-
CASSLWDRTSYEQYF
TGTGCCAGCAGCCTGTGGGACAGGACTTCCTACGAGCAGTACTTC
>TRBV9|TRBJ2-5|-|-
CASSVLPRETQYF
TGTGCCAGCAGCGTCCTCCCCCGCGAGACCCAGTACTTC
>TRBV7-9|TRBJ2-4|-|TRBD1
CASSPRDRGNIQYF
TGTGCCAGCAGCCCCCGGGACAGGGGAAACATTCAGTACTTC
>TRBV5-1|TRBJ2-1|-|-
CASSTSEGNEQFF
TGCGCCAGCAGTACCAGTGAGGGCAATGAGCAGTTCTTC
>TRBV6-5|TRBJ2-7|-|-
CASRLTANSYEQYF
TGTGCCAGCAGACTTACAGCGAACTCCTACGAGCAGTACTTC
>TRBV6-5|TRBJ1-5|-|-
CASRDYSNQPQHF
TGTGCCAGCCGGGACTATAGCAATCAGCCCCAGCATTTT
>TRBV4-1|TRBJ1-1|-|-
CASSQEGRARGNTEAFF
TGCGCCAGCAGCCAAGAAGGCCGAGCAAGGGGGAACACTGAAGCTTTCTTT
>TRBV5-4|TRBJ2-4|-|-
CASSFRDIQYF
TGTGCCAGCAGCTTCCGGGACATTCAGTACTTC
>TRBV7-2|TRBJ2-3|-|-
CASSPSYGTLTDTQYF
TGTGCCAGCAGCCCCTCGTATGGGACTCTCACAGATACGCAGTATTTT
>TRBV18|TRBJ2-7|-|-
CASSPLGYEQYF
TGTGCCAGCTCACCACTGGGCTACGAGCAGTACTTC